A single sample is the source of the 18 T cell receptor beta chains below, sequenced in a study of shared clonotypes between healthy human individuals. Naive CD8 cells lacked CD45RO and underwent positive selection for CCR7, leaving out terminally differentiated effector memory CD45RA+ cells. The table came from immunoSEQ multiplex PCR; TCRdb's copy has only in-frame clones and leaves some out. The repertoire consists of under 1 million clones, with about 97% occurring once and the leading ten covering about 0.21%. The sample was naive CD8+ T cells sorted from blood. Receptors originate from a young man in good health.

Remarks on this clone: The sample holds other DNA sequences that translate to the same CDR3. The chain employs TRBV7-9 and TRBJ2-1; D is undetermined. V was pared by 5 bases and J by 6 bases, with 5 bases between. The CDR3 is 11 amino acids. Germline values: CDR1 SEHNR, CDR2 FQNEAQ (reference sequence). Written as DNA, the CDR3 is TGTGCCAGCAGCCCAGGCAATGAGCAGTTCTTC. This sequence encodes CASSPGNEQFF.

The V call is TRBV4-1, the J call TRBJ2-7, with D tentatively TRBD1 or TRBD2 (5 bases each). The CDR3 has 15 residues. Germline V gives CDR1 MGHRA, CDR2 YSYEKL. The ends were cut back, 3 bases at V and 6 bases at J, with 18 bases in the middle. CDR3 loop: CASSHAGQFRGEQYF. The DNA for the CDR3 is TGCGCCAGCAGCCATGCCGGACAATTTCGGGGCGAGCAGTACTTC.

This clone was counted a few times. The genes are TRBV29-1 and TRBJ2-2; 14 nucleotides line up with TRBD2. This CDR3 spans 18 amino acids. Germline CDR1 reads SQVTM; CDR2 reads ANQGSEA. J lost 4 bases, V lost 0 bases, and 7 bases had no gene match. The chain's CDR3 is CSVEDRKGLAGATGELFF. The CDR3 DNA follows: TGCAGCGTTGAAGATCGAAAGGGACTAGCGGGAGCCACCGGGGAGCTGTTTTTT.

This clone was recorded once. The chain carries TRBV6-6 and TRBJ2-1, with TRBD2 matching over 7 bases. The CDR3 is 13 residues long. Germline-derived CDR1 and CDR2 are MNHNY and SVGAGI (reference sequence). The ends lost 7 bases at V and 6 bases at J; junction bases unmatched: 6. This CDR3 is CASTSTSRNEQFF. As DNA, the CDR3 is TGTGCCAGCACCTCGACTAGCCGCAATGAGCAGTTCTTC.

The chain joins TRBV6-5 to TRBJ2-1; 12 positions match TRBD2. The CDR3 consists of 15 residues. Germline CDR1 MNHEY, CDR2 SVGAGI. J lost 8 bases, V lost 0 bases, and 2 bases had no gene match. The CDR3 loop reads CASSYSTSGRYEQFF. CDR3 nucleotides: TGTGCCAGCAGTTACTCGACTAGCGGGAGATATGAGCAGTTCTTC.

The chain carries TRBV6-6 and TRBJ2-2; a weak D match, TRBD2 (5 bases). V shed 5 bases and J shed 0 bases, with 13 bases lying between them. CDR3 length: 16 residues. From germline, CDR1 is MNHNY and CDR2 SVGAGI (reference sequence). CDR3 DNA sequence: TGTGCCAGCAGTGTCAACCGGGGAACGAACACCGGGGAGCTGTTTTTT. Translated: CASSVNRGTNTGELFF.

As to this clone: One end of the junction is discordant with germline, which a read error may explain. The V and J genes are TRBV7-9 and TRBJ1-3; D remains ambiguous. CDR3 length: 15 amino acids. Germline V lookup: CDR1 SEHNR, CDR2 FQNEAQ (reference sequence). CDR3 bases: TGTGCCAGCAGCTTAAACCCGACCTCTGGAAACACCATAAATTTT. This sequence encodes CASSLNPTSGNTINF.

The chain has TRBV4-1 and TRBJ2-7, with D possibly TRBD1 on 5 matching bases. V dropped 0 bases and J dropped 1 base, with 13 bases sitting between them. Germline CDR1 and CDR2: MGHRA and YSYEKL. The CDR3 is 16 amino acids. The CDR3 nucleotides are TGCGCCAGCAGCCAAGATCAGGGCAGTCGGTCCTACGAGCAGTACTTC. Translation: CASSQDQGSRSYEQYF.

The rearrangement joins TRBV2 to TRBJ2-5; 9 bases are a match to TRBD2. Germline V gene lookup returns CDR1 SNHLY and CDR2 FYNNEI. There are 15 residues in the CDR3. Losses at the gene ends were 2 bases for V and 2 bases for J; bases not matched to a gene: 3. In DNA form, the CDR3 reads TGTGCCAGCAGTGAACTAGCGGGGTCACAAGAGACCCAGTACTTC. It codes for CASSELAGSQETQYF.

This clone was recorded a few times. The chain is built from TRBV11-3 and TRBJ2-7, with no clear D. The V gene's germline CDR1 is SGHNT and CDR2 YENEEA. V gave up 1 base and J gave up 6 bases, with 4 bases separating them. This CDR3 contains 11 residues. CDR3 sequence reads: CASSLGSEQYF. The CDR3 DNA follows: TGTGCCAGCAGCTTAGGGTCCGAGCAGTACTTC.

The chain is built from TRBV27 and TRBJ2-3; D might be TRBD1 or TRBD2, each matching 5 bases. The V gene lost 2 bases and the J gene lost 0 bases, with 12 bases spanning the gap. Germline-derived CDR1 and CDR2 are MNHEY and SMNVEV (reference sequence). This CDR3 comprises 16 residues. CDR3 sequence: CASSLGAGPSTDTQYF. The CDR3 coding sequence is TGTGCCAGCAGTTTAGGGGCGGGCCCTAGCACAGATACGCAGTATTTT.

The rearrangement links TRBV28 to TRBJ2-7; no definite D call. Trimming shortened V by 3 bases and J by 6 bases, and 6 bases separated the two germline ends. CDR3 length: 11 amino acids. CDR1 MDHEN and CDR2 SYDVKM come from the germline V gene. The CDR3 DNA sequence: TGTGCCAGCAGTTTCCTCGTCGAGCAGTACTTC. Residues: CASSFLVEQYF.

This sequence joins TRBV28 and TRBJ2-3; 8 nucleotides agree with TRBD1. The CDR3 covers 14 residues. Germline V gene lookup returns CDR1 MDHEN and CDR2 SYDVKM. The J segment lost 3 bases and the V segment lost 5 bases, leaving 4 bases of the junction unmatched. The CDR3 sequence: CASSTDRATDTQYF. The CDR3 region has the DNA TGTGCCAGCAGTACGGACAGGGCTACAGATACGCAGTATTTT.

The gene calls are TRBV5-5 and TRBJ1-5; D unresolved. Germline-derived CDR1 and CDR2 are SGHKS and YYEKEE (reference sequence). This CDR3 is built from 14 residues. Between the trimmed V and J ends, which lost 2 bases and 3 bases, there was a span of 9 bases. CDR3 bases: TGTGCCAGCAGCTTCGGGTTGGTCAATCAGCCCCAGCATTTT. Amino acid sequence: CASSFGLVNQPQHF.

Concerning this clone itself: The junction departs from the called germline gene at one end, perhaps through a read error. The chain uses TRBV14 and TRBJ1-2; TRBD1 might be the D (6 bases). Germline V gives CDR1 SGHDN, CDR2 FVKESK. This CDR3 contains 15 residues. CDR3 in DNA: TGTGCCAGCAGTCAAGGTCCAGGGGAGAATTATGGCTACACCTTC. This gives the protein CASSQGPGENYGYTF.

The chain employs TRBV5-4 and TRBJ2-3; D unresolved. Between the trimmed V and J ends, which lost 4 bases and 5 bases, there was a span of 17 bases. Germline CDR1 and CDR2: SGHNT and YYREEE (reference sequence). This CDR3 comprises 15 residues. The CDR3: CASSPIPGSQDTQYF. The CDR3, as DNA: TGTGCCAGCAGCCCAATCCCCGGCTCCCAAGATACGCAGTATTTT.

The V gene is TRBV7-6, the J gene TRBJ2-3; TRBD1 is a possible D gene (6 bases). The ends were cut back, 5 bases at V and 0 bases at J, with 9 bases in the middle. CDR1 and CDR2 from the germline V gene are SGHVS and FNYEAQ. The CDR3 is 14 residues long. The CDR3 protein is CASSETGSTDTQYF. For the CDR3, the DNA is TGTGCCAGCAGCGAGACAGGAAGCACAGATACGCAGTATTTT.

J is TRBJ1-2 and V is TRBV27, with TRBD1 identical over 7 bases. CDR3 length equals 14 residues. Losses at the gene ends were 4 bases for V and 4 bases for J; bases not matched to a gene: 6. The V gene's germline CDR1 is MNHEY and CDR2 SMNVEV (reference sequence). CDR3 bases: TGTGCCAGCAGTTCACCGGGACAGAGCTATGGCTACACCTTC. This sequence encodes CASSSPGQSYGYTF.